What follows are 25 T cell receptor beta chains derived from one specimen sequenced in a study of T cell changes during pregnancy in multiple sclerosis. This table comes from immunoSEQ multiplex PCR, and its TCRdb copy is limited to in-frame clones, with some not included. The repertoire holds tens of thousands of clones, approximately 87% seen once, with 1.3% to 1.5% in the top ten. The sequencing here drew on peripheral blood, taken in the first trimester of pregnancy. The source of these receptors is a female donor in good health, enrolled as a control in a pregnancy study.

This chain uses TRBV29-1 with TRBJ1-5; maybe TRBD1 (5 bases). The CDR3 covers 14 residues. Germline loops: CDR1 SQVTM, CDR2 ANQGSEA. The germline V and J ends were trimmed by 4 bases and 7 bases, with 17 bases remaining between them. For the CDR3, the DNA is TGCAGCGTTGGCTTAGGTGGTTCAGGGCAGCCCCAGCATTTT. Encoded protein: CSVGLGGSGQPQHF.

This sequence joins TRBV5-4 and TRBJ1-1; D is perhaps TRBD1 (6 bases). Trimming removed 4 bases at V and 1 base at J, with 17 bases between. The germline CDR1 and CDR2 sequences are SGHNT and YYREEE (reference sequence). CDR3 size: 16 residues. Written as DNA, the CDR3 is TGTGCCAGCAGCCACGACCTGGGACACCAGAACACTGAAGCTTTCTTT. Translating it yields CASSHDLGHQNTEAFF.

The genes are TRBV5-5 and TRBJ1-1; maybe TRBD1 (6 bases). CDR3 size: 15 residues. The germline gives CDR1 SGHKS, CDR2 YYEKEE (reference sequence). Between the trimmed V and J ends, which lost 3 bases and 4 bases, there was a span of 16 bases. In DNA, the CDR3 is TGTGCCAGCAGCTCCGACGTCGGGGGGCGCACTGAAGCTTTCTTT. Translated, it gives CASSSDVGGRTEAFF.

Here the CDR3 DNA reads TGTGCCATCAGTGAGTCGCGGGCGGGGCAGGGCAATCAGCCCCAGCATTTT. This gives the protein CAISESRAGQGNQPQHF. The genes are TRBV10-3 and TRBJ1-5, with D possibly TRBD1 on 5 matching bases. The CDR3 length is 17 residues. Germline CDR1 reads ENHRY; CDR2 reads SYGVKD. V shed 0 bases and J shed 2 bases, with 14 bases lying between them.

The chain uses TRBV7-9 and TRBJ2-7, with D possibly TRBD1 on 6 matching bases. V shed 6 bases and J shed 6 bases, with 9 bases lying between them. There are 11 residues in the CDR3. Per the germline V gene, CDR1 is SEHNR and CDR2 is FQNEAQ (reference sequence). The CDR3 bases are TGTGCCAGCAGAGGACAGATCGAGCAGTACTTC. Protein sequence: CASRGQIEQYF.

The DNA for the CDR3 is TGTGCCAGCAGAACTCCATCTTTACTAGCGGGAGGGTTCAATGAGCAGTTCTTC. Translation: CASRTPSLLAGGFNEQFF. The chain is built from TRBV6-4 and TRBJ2-1; 13 bases fit TRBD2. The V and J ends lost 6 bases and 6 bases, in that order; junction bases with no gene match: 14. The length of the CDR3 is 18 residues. Germline V gene data show CDR1 as MRHNA and CDR2 as SNTAGT.

The chain joins TRBV10-3 to TRBJ2-1; 8 bases map to TRBD2. CDR3 length: 14 residues. With V trimmed by 8 bases and J by 6 bases, 9 bases remained unmatched. In germline, CDR1 is ENHRY, CDR2 SYGVKD. The CDR3 region is CAIESGTRSNEQFF. The CDR3 DNA follows: TGTGCCATCGAATCCGGGACTAGGTCCAATGAGCAGTTCTTC.

This rearrangement joins TRBV10-3 to TRBJ2-7; D is uncertain. The CDR3 covers 13 residues. V was shortened by 7 bases and J by 5 bases, with 15 bases between the two germline ends. Germline CDR1 is ENHRY and CDR2 is SYGVKD. The DNA for the CDR3 is TGTGCCATCAATGCAGGCAGGTTTGACGAGCAGTACTTC. Translating it yields CAINAGRFDEQYF.

This clone has a single count. A junction end diverges from the germline sequence, so it may reflect a read error. The chain combines TRBV7-7 with TRBJ2-1; D perhaps matches TRBD1 (6 bases). Looked up from germline, CDR1 is SSHAT and CDR2 is FNYEAQ (reference sequence). The CDR3 has 14 residues. The DNA for the CDR3 is TGTGCTAGCAGCTTGGACAGCTCCTACAATGAGCAGTTCTTC. It yields the protein CASSLDSSYNEQFF.

The chain is built from TRBV7-9 and TRBJ2-1; D is possibly TRBD1 (6 bases). Germline CDR1 SEHNR, CDR2 FQNEAQ (reference sequence). The CDR3 loop spans 15 amino acids. The ends were cut back, 5 bases at V and 7 bases at J, with 18 bases in the middle. The CDR3 DNA reads as TGTGCCAGCAGCCCCCCCGGGGACATCTCTAATGAGCAGTTCTTC. It codes for CASSPPGDISNEQFF. The full variable domain, its missing parts supplied by reference TRBV7-9 and TRBJ2-1, is DTGVSQNPRHKITKRGQNVTFRCDPISEHNRLYWYRQTLGQGPEFLTYFQNEAQLEKSRLLSDRFSAERPKGSFSTLEIQRTEQGDSAMYLCASSPPGDISNEQFFGPGTRLTVL.

The rearrangement links TRBV9 to TRBJ1-6; D possibly corresponds to TRBD1 (5 bases). Trimming took 0 bases from V and 10 from J, leaving 20 bases between them. Germline loops: CDR1 SGDLS, CDR2 YYNGEE. The CDR3 contains 17 residues. The CDR3 reads CASSVGVGGTRDSPLHF. The CDR3 bases are TGTGCCAGCAGCGTAGGAGTGGGGGGGACCCGTGACTCACCCCTCCACTTT. Drawing the rest from reference TRBV9 and TRBJ1-6, the complete variable domain is DSGVTQTPKHLITATGQRVTLRCSPRSGDLSVYWYQQSLDQGLQFLIQYYNGEERAKGNILERFSAQQFPDLHSELNLSSLELGDSALYFCASSVGVGGTRDSPLHFGNGTRLTVT.

This rearrangement joins TRBV5-1 to TRBJ2-5; a possible D gene is TRBD2 (5 bases). Between the trimmed V and J ends, which lost 0 bases and 5 bases, there was a span of 14 bases. This CDR3 contains 15 residues. The germline gives CDR1 SGHRS, CDR2 YFSETQ. The chain's CDR3 is CASSLDPGGMETQYF. The CDR3 region has the DNA TGCGCCAGCAGCTTGGACCCCGGAGGTATGGAGACCCAGTACTTC.

The chain has TRBV11-1 and TRBJ2-5; no definite D call. The germline CDR1 and CDR2 sequences are SGHAT and FQDESV (reference sequence). The CDR3 is 13 residues long. The germline V and J ends were trimmed by 5 bases and 5 bases, with 12 bases remaining between them. The CDR3 DNA reads TGTGCCAGCAGCGGATGGGCCGCGGAGACCCAGTACTTC. Its protein is CASSGWAAETQYF.

The J gene is TRBJ2-1, the V gene TRBV28; D gene ambiguous. Trimming took off 2 bases at V and 0 bases at J, with 8 bases between the two ends. Germline-derived CDR1 and CDR2 are MDHEN and SYDVKM. The CDR3 has 15 amino acids. The CDR3 DNA reads as TGTGCCAGCAGTTTAGCAGGTGGCTCCTACAATGAGCAGTTCTTC. Protein: CASSLAGGSYNEQFF.

This clone was picked up one time. The chain couples TRBV6-4 to TRBJ2-6; D is perhaps TRBD1 (5 bases). With 0 bases removed from V and 0 bases from J, the gap between germline ends came to 12 bases. Germline CDR1 MRHNA, CDR2 SNTAGT. The CDR3 is 18 residues long. The CDR3 protein is CASSDSQGSFSGANVLTF. CDR3 sequence (DNA): TGTGCCAGCAGTGACTCTCAGGGTTCCTTCTCTGGGGCCAACGTCCTGACTTTC.

This clone was found once. This sequence joins TRBV5-1 and TRBJ2-3, with no clear D. The CDR3 has 14 residues. V was cut by 0 bases and J by 5 bases, with 10 bases left in between. The germline gives CDR1 SGHRS, CDR2 YFSETQ. The CDR3 bases are TGCGCCAGCAGCTTGGCCGACTCGTTAGATACGCAGTATTTT. Protein product: CASSLADSLDTQYF.

A single count supports this clone. V is TRBV2 and J is TRBJ2-5, with 9 bases identical to TRBD2. This CDR3 has 12 residues. Germline assignment: CDR1 SNHLY and CDR2 FYNNEI. Trimming at V came to 6 bases and at J to 9 bases, leaving 5 bases not matched to a gene. The CDR3 DNA follows: TGTGCCAGCAGGGGACTAGCTGGGGCCCAGTACTTC. This encodes CASRGLAGAQYF.

The rearrangement uses TRBV5-1 and TRBJ2-2; perhaps TRBD2 as D (6 bases). V gave up 6 bases and J gave up 4 bases, with 16 bases separating them. The CDR3 is 15 amino acids. Germline values: CDR1 SGHRS, CDR2 YFSETQ. CDR3: CASTRLEPSTGELFF. The CDR3 bases are TGCGCCAGCACCCGACTAGAACCCAGCACCGGGGAGCTGTTTTTT.

This sequence joins TRBV30 and TRBJ2-7; TRBD1 agrees at 7 bases. V lost 4 bases, J lost 2 bases, and 8 bases stayed unmatched. Germline CDR1 GTSNPN, CDR2 SVGIG (reference sequence). The CDR3 consists of 14 residues. The CDR3 sequence is CAWTRGTATYEQYF. The CDR3 nucleotides are TGTGCCTGGACCCGAGGGACAGCTACCTACGAGCAGTACTTC.

The rearrangement joins TRBV5-4 to TRBJ2-3, with 9 bases identical to TRBD2. CDR3 size: 16 residues. The junction had 8 bases not matched to a gene; V was cut back by 4 bases and J by 2 bases. Germline V lookup: CDR1 SGHNT, CDR2 YYREEE (reference sequence). This CDR3 reads CASSLKSGGYTDTQYF. The CDR3 coding sequence is TGTGCCAGCAGCCTCAAAAGCGGGGGGTACACAGATACGCAGTATTTT.

In DNA form, the CDR3 reads TGTGCCAGCAGCCCGCTAGACAGGGGGCTTGGAAACACCATATATTTT. It is translated as CASSPLDRGLGNTIYF. This chain uses TRBV7-6 with TRBJ1-3; TRBD1 aligns across 10 bases. V was clipped by 5 bases and J by 3 bases; unmatched bases: 7. The CDR3 is 16 residues long. Germline-derived CDR1 and CDR2 are SGHVS and FNYEAQ.

The J gene is TRBJ2-5, the V gene TRBV5-4; TRBD1 might be the D (7 bases). Trimming shortened V by 4 bases and J by 5 bases, and 24 bases separated the two germline ends. CDR3 length: 17 residues. Per germline, CDR1 SGHNT and CDR2 YYREEE (reference sequence). CDR3 sequence: CASSPVGGQGVSETQYF. The CDR3 DNA follows: TGTGCCAGCAGCCCGGTAGGGGGGCAGGGGGTGAGTGAGACCCAGTACTTC.

The J gene is TRBJ2-2, the V gene TRBV5-4, with 8 positions matching TRBD2. Germline CDR1 is SGHNT and CDR2 is YYREEE (reference sequence). The CDR3 consists of 15 residues. After removal of 3 bases from V and 7 bases from J, the junction contained 8 bases not matched to a gene. CDR3 in DNA: TGTGCCAGCAGCTCCGGGACTAGGATGAACGGGGAGCTGTTTTTT. Residues: CASSSGTRMNGELFF.

This clone came up once. DNA of the CDR3: TGTGCCAGCTCACCGTTGCCTAGCGGGAGTCAGTACGAGCAGTACTTC. This translates into CASSPLPSGSQYEQYF. The gene calls are TRBV18 and TRBJ2-7, with 10 bases identical to TRBD2. After removal of 3 bases from V and 4 bases from J, the junction contained 9 bases not matched to a gene. There are 16 residues in the CDR3. Per germline, CDR1 KGHSH and CDR2 LQKENI.

This chain uses TRBV18 with TRBJ2-7; 7 nucleotides align to TRBD1. This CDR3 is built from 12 residues. The J segment lost 3 bases and the V segment lost 9 bases, leaving 5 bases of the junction unmatched. Looked up from germline, CDR1 is KGHSH and CDR2 is LQKENI. CDR3 loop: CASSNRGYEQYF. DNA of the CDR3: TGTGCCAGTAGCAACAGGGGCTACGAGCAGTACTTC.